The rows below give T cell receptor beta chains drawn from one sample of a study of OX40 agonist ivuxolimab in advanced cancers. This table comes from immunoSEQ multiplex PCR, and its TCRdb copy is limited to in-frame clones, with some not included. The data contain roughly 68,000 clones, around 80% of them singletons. The sample in question was CD4+ or CD8+ T cells sorted from blood, obtained in a trial of the OX40 agonist ivuxolimab. These receptors all come from an adult with an advanced solid tumor such as melanoma, head and neck, liver or kidney cancer. Each CDR3 is given with its conserved first and last residue. D genes are given only for firm matches. Only some rows state a clone size, as once, few, many or a class for expanded clones.

v_gene	d_gene	j_gene	abundance	CDR3nt	CDR3aa
TRBV27	.	TRBJ2-5	.	TGTGCCAGCAGGGTTAGGGTAATTGGGGGGACCCAGTACTTC	CASRVRVIGGTQYF
TRBV4-3	.	TRBJ1-4	.	TGCGCCAGCAGCCAAGAATTATCGGCCAGCAGTGAAAAACTGTTTTTT	CASSQELSASSEKLFF
TRBV4-1	.	TRBJ1-2	.	TGCGCCAGCAGCCAACGGACAACCGGCTATGGCTACACCTTC	CASSQRTTGYGYTF
TRBV6-5	.	TRBJ2-7	.	TGTGCCACCAACAATGGTTACGAGCAGTACTTC	CATNNGYEQYF
TRBV6-5	.	TRBJ1-4	.	TGTGCCAGCAGTTACTCTCCCCCGACGGGAGGTGAAAAACTGTTTTTT	CASSYSPPTGGEKLFF
TRBV15	.	TRBJ2-2	.	TGTGCCACCAGCCGAGAGGGACGCGGGGAGCTGTTTTTT	CATSREGRGELFF
TRBV7-2	.	TRBJ2-7	.	TGTGCCAGCAGCAGCAGGGTAACCAACTACGAGCAGTACTTC	CASSSRVTNYEQYF
TRBV2	.	TRBJ2-3	few	TGTGCCAGCAGCGGTTTGTCCAGCACAGATACGCAGTATTTT	CASSGLSSTDTQYF
TRBV5-1	TRBD2	TRBJ2-5	.	TGCGCCAGCAGAAAACTAGCGGGAAATCAAGAGACCCAGTACTTC	CASRKLAGNQETQYF
TRBV2	.	TRBJ2-4	.	TGTGCCAGCAGTGGGAGGGGGCCTTCCAAAAACATTCAGTACTTC	CASSGRGPSKNIQYF
TRBV4-3	TRBD2	TRBJ2-7	.	TGCGCCAGCAGCCAAGCCTATAGCGGGATCGAGCAGTACTTC	CASSQAYSGIEQYF
TRBV30	.	TRBJ1-1	few	TGTGCCTGGAGTAGAACTGAAGCTTTCTTT	CAWSRTEAFF
TRBV5-1	.	TRBJ2-2	.	TGCGCCAGCACCCCTGGGAGTAGCAGCGCGAACACCGGGGAGCTGTTTTTT	CASTPGSSSANTGELFF
TRBV5-3	.	TRBJ2-5	.	TGTGCCAGCAGCTTGGACCTTCAAGAGACCCAGTACTTC	CASSLDLQETQYF
TRBV14	TRBD2	TRBJ2-2	.	TGTGCCAGCAGCCAAGGTGCTGGGCGCGGGGGTGCCGGGGAGCTGTTTTTT	CASSQGAGRGGAGELFF
TRBV10-3	TRBD1	TRBJ2-5	few	TGTGCCATCAGTGAGACTCAGACAGGGGCCGGAGGGGAGACCCAGTACTTC	CAISETQTGAGGETQYF
TRBV19	.	TRBJ2-1	.	TGTGCCAGTAGTGGAGGCTCCTACAATGAGCAGTTCTTC	CASSGGSYNEQFF
TRBV20-1	.	TRBJ2-7	.	TGCAGTGCTAGCACGGCAGTCGAGCAGTACTTC	CSASTAVEQYF
TRBV30	.	TRBJ1-2	.	TGTGCCTGGAGTCCTCAGGCGGGCTACACCTTC	CAWSPQAGYTF
TRBV18	TRBD1	TRBJ1-2	.	TGTGCCAGCTCCCGTGGACAGGGGGATGGCTACACCTTC	CASSRGQGDGYTF
TRBV4-1	TRBD2	TRBJ2-2	.	TGCGCCAGCAGCCAAGCTTCAGGGAGGGAGGCGAACACCGGGGAGCTGTTTTTT	CASSQASGREANTGELFF
TRBV5-4	TRBD1	TRBJ2-3	.	TGTGCCAGCAGCCCGGGACAGATCACTAGCACAGATACGCAGTATTTT	CASSPGQITSTDTQYF
TRBV15	TRBD2	TRBJ2-1	.	TGTGCCACCAGCAAACTAGCGGGAGTTAACGATGAGCAGTTCTTC	CATSKLAGVNDEQFF
TRBV19	.	TRBJ1-4	.	TGTGCCAGTCAACCCCAGAACAGGGCGGTCACTAATGAAAAACTGTTTTTT	CASQPQNRAVTNEKLFF
TRBV4-1	TRBD1	TRBJ1-2	.	TGCGCCAGCAGCCAAGTCGGGACAGGGGGCAGTTATGGCTACACCTTC	CASSQVGTGGSYGYTF
TRBV2	TRBD1	TRBJ2-1	.	TGTGCCAGCCTTGTCGGCAGGGGGCGGAACAATGAGCAGTTCTTC	CASLVGRGRNNEQFF
TRBV7-9	.	TRBJ2-2	once	TGTGCCAGCAGCTTAGGCGGTTTAGCCGGGGAGCTGTTTTTT	CASSLGGLAGELFF